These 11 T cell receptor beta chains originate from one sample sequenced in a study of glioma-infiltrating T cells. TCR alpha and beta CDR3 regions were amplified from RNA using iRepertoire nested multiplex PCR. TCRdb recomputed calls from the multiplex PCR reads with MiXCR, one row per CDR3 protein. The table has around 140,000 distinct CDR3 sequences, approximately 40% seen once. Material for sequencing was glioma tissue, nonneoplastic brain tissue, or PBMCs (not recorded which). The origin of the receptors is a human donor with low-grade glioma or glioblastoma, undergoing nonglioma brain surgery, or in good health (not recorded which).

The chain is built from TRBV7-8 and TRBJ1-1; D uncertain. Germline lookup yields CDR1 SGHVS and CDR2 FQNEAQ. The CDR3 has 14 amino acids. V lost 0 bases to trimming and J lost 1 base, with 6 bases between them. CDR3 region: CASSLAETNTEAFF. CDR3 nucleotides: TGTGCCAGCAGCTTAGCAGAGACGAACACTGAAGCTTTCTTT.

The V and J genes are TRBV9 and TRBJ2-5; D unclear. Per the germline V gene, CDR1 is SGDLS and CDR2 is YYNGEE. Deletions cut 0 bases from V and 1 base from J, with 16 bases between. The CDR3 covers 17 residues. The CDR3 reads CASSVAGSWGSQETQYF. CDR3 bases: TGTGCCAGCAGCGTAGCTGGGTCGTGGGGATCCCAAGAGACCCAGTACTTC.

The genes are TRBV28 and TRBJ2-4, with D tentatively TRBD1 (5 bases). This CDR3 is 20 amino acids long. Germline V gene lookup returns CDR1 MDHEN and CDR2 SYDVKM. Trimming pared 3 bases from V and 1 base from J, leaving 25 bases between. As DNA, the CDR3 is TGTGCCAGCAGTTTTAATCTGGACATGGTCGATACCGGGGCCAAAAACATTCAGTACTTC. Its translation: CASSFNLDMVDTGAKNIQYF.

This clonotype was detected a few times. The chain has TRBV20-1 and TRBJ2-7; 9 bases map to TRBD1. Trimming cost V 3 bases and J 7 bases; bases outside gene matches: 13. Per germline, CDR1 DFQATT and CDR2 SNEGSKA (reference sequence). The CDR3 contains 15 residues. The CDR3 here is CSARNRDRDTGEQYF. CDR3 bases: TGCAGTGCTAGGAACAGGGACAGGGATACAGGGGAGCAGTACTTC.

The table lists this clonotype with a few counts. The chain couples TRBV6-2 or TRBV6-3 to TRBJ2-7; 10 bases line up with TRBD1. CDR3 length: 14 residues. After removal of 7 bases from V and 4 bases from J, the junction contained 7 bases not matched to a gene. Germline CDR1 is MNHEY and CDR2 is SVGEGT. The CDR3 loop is CASTLWGQGYEQYF. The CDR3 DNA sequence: TGTGCCAGCACCTTATGGGGACAGGGGTACGAGCAGTACTTC.

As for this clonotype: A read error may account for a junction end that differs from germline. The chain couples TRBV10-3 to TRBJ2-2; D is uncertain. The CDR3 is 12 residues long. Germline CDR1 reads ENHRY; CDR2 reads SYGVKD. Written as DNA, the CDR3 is TGTGCCATCAGGGAGTCTGGCGGGGAGCTGTTTTTT. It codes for CAIRESGGELFF.

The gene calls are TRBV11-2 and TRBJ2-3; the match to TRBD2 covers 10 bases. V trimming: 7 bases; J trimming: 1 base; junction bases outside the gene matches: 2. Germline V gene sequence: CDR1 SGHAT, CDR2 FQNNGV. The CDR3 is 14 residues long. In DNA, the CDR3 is TGTGCCAGCAACCTAGCGGGGGGCACAGATACGCAGTATTTT. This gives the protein CASNLAGGTDTQYF.

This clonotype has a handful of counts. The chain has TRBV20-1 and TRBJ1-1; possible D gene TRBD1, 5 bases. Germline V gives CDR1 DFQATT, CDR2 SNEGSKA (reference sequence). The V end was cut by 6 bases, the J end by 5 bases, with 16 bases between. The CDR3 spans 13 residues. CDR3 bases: TGCAGTGCCCTTTGGCAGGGAAAAACTGAAGCTTTCTTT. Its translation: CSALWQGKTEAFF.

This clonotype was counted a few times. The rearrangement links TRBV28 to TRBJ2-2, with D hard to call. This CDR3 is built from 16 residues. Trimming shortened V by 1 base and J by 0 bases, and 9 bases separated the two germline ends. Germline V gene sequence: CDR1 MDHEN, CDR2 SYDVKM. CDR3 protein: CASSLFSVPNTGELFF. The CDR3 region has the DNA TGTGCCAGCAGTTTATTCTCGGTCCCGAACACCGGGGAGCTGTTTTTT.

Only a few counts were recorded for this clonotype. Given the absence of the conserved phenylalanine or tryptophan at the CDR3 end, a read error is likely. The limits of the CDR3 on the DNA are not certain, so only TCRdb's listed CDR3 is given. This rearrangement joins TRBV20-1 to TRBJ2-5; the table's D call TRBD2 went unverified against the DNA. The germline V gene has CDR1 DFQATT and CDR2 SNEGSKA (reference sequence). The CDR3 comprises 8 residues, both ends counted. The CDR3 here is CSAGTSLL.

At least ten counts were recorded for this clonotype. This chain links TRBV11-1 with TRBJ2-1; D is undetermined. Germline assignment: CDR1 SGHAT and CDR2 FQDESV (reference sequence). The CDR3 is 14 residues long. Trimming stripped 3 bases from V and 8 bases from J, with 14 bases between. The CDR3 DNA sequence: TGTGCCAGCAGCTTGAGCTATGGTTTGTATGAGCAGTTCTTC. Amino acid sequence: CASSLSYGLYEQFF.